One and the same sample provided the 10 T cell receptor beta chains below, sequenced in a study of shared clonotypes between healthy human individuals. TCRdb's table, derived via immunoSEQ multiplex PCR, lists solely in-frame clones and lacks some. The sample has around 95,000 clones, roughly two thirds seen once. Sequencing input: memory CD8+ T cells sorted from blood. Specified subset: CD45RO+ cells pooled with CCR7-negative TemRA cells. The source is a man younger than 40 in good health.

The table lists this clone with a few counts. V gene TRBV13 combines with J gene TRBJ2-1; D is perhaps TRBD1 or TRBD2 (5 bases each). The germline V gene has CDR1 PRHDT and CDR2 FYEKMQ (reference sequence). The ends were cut back, 5 bases at V and 7 bases at J, with 12 bases in the middle. The CDR3 is made up of 13 amino acids. For the CDR3, the DNA is TGTGCCAGCAGCGCCTACTGGGGGAATGAGCAGTTCTTC. It yields the protein CASSAYWGNEQFF.

CDR3 region: CASSLSMDFASYEQYF. CDR3 DNA: TGTGCCAGCAGTTTATCCATGGACTTCGCTTCCTACGAGCAGTACTTC. The V gene is TRBV28, the J gene TRBJ2-7, with D perhaps TRBD2 (5 bases). The germline V and J ends were trimmed by 1 base and 1 base, with 14 bases remaining between them. The CDR3 has 16 amino acids. Germline CDR1 MDHEN, CDR2 SYDVKM.

Remarks on this clone: An end of the junction differs from the germline gene, which may be a read error. This chain connects TRBV7-2 to TRBJ2-1; 8 bases fit TRBD2. Germline assignment: CDR1 SGHTA and CDR2 FQGNSA. The CDR3 runs to 14 residues. CDR3 in DNA: TGTGCCAGCAGCCTAGCGGGTAATCGCAATGAGCAGTTCTTC. This gives the protein CASSLAGNRNEQFF.

The genes are TRBV4-3 and TRBJ2-3, with 9 bases that match TRBD1. This CDR3 has 15 amino acids. Looked up from germline, CDR1 is LGHNA and CDR2 is YSLEER. With 1 base clipped from V and 4 bases from J, the junction kept 3 bases outside the gene matches. As DNA, the CDR3 is TGCGCCAGCAGCCAAGGGACAGGGGTTTCAGATACGCAGTATTTT. It specifies CASSQGTGVSDTQYF.

By share, this clone counts as medium-sized (0.01 to 0.1%). The V gene is TRBV29-1, the J gene TRBJ2-7, with a weak D call TRBD2 (6 bases). The CDR3 has 14 residues. Trimming removed 5 bases from V and 3 bases from J, with 17 bases in between. The germline gives CDR1 SQVTM, CDR2 ANQGSEA. As DNA, the CDR3 is TGCAGCGTTAGATTAGCGGTACCCTTCTACGAGCAGTACTTC. Amino acid sequence: CSVRLAVPFYEQYF.

This chain connects TRBV4-2 to TRBJ2-1, with TRBD2 matching over 9 bases. Germline CDR1 and CDR2: LGHNA and YNFKEQ. This CDR3 contains 16 residues. J was trimmed by 8 bases and V by 1 base; bases with no gene match: 9. The CDR3 DNA follows: TGTGCCAGCAGCCAAGGGGTCGGACTAGCGTCGGATGAGCAGTTCTTC. This sequence encodes CASSQGVGLASDEQFF.

A word on this clone: This may be a read error, as it is one base from a much larger clone. The sample has other DNA sequences that encode this CDR3 too. The chain combines TRBV28 with TRBJ1-2; D gene uncertain. V dropped 5 bases and J dropped 3 bases, with 4 bases sitting between them. Germline CDR1 is MDHEN and CDR2 is SYDVKM. The CDR3 is made up of 11 amino acids. The CDR3 region is CASSIYYGYTF. The CDR3 region has the DNA TGTGCCAGCAGTATTTACTATGGCTACACCTTC.

The rearrangement joins TRBV9 to TRBJ2-5; TRBD2 might be the D (5 bases). Germline values: CDR1 SGDLS, CDR2 YYNGEE. The ends were cut back, 5 bases at V and 5 bases at J, with 22 bases in the middle. The length of the CDR3 is 16 residues. CDR3 in DNA: TGTGCCAGCAGTCATAGCGTCCCGGACTCGTTGGAGACCCAGTACTTC. It translates to CASSHSVPDSLETQYF.

The chain is built from TRBV5-1 and TRBJ2-7, with a possible D match to TRBD2 (6 bases). Germline lookup yields CDR1 SGHRS and CDR2 YFSETQ. The CDR3 has 15 amino acids. Trimming removed 5 bases from V and 2 bases from J, with 17 bases in between. This CDR3 is CASRAWDSDPYEQYF. For the CDR3, the DNA is TGCGCCAGCAGGGCATGGGACTCCGATCCCTACGAGCAGTACTTC.

In this sample, this clone turned up many times. In nucleotides, the CDR3 is TGTGCCAGCAGTCCCTCCTACAATGAGCAGTTCTTC. It encodes CASSPSYNEQFF. The chain carries TRBV28 and TRBJ2-1; D not certain. Germline CDR1 and CDR2: MDHEN and SYDVKM. V shed 5 bases and J shed 0 bases, with 2 bases lying between them. The CDR3 has 12 residues.